Reported below is one T cell receptor beta chain. Its antigen is currently unknown. The source of the sample is a study of cytomegalovirus exposure and HLA in healthy donors. Germline V CDR1 and CDR2: SEHNR, FQNEAQ (reference sequence). This CDR3 comprises 15 residues. V was trimmed by 4 bases and J by 1 base, leaving 12 bases between them. Study results and caveats: Productive status was seen about 90% or about 30% of the time for most TCR beta V segments in an earlier analysis.

The PCR was carried out with 60 Vbeta primers and 13 Jbeta primers. Profiling relied on immunoSEQ multiplex PCR, and the TCRdb table lists in-frame clones only, not all of them. Recorded for this sample: around 140,000 clones. The sequencing sample was made of PBMCs. V is TRBV7-9 and J is TRBJ2-3, with D possibly matching TRBD2 (5 bases). The receptor was isolated from a man aged 18 to 35 in good health and CMV-seronegative. Written as DNA, the CDR3 is TGTGCCAGCAGCTGGGCGGAGGCGGGCACAGATACGCAGTATTTT. Amino acids: CASSWAEAGTDTQYF.